Presented here are 10 T cell receptor beta chains from one specimen sequenced in a study of tumor-infiltrating lymphocytes in oesophageal squamous cell carcinoma. Each CDR3 protein is one row after TCRdb ran MiXCR on the PCR reads. The sample lists around 12,000 distinct CDR3 sequences, roughly 47% occurring once. Sequenced sample: normal esophageal tissue next to the tumor. The receptor source for this set is a male donor with esophageal squamous cell carcinoma.

The rearrangement uses TRBV18 and TRBJ2-5, with TRBD1 identical over 9 bases. Per the germline V gene, CDR1 is KGHSH and CDR2 is LQKENI. V lost 4 bases and J lost 11; bases outside the gene matches: 14. The CDR3 is 15 residues long. The CDR3 sequence is CASSLGTGFPYEQYF. The CDR3 nucleotides are TGTGCCAGCTCACTAGGGACAGGGTTTCCGTATGAGCAGTACTTC.

V is TRBV7-2 and J is TRBJ2-7; D is unclear. The end of the DNA aligns better with TRBJ2-1, so the J call may be wrong. The CDR3 is 11 amino acids. CDR1 SGHTA and CDR2 FQGNSA come from the germline V gene. CDR3 sequence: CASTPGGEQFF. DNA of the CDR3: TGTGCCAGCACCCCCGGCGGTGAGCAGTTCTTC.

Concerning this clonotype itself: At one end, the junction sequence differs from germline, possibly due to a read error. This rearrangement joins TRBV7-7 to TRBJ2-7; perhaps TRBD1 as D (5 bases). TRBJ2-1 matches the DNA end more closely, so the J call is doubtful. The CDR3 is made up of 13 amino acids. Germline V lookup: CDR1 SSHAT, CDR2 FNYEAQ (reference sequence). The CDR3 DNA reads TGTGCTAGCAGCCATGGGGCTTTCGGTGAGCAGTTCTTC. It yields the protein CASSHGAFGEQFF.

The chain joins TRBV25-1 to TRBJ2-5, with D tentatively TRBD2 (5 bases). Germline CDR1 and CDR2: MGHDK and SYGVNS. V dropped 4 bases and J dropped 4 bases, with 10 bases sitting between them. The CDR3 extends over 13 amino acids. Here the CDR3 reads CASSGRGIETQYF. DNA of the CDR3: TGTGCCAGCAGTGGTAGAGGGATAGAGACCCAGTACTTC.

This clonotype was picked up many times. This chain connects TRBV2 to TRBJ2-1, with TRBD2 matching over 7 bases. Germline CDR1 SNHLY, CDR2 FYNNEI. The V and J ends lost 6 bases and 1 base, in that order; junction bases with no gene match: 6. This CDR3 spans 15 amino acids. CDR3 bases: TGTGCCAGCAGGGAGCGGGATGAATCCTACAATGAGCAGTTCTTC. Translation gives CASRERDESYNEQFF.

The rearrangement uses TRBV11-2 and TRBJ1-1; D is unresolved. The CDR3 runs 13 residues. Germline V gene sequence: CDR1 SGHAT, CDR2 FQNNGV. V was clipped by 3 bases and J by 1 base, with 6 bases between them. The CDR3 region is CASSFAPNTEAFF. The CDR3 region has the DNA TGTGCCAGCAGCTTTGCTCCGAACACTGAAGCTTTCTTT.

This chain joins TRBV13 and TRBJ2-7; D is perhaps TRBD1 (8 bases). With 4 bases removed from V and 6 bases from J, the gap between germline ends came to 28 bases. This CDR3 comprises 18 residues. In germline, CDR1 is PRHDT, CDR2 FYEKMQ (reference sequence). DNA for the CDR3: TGTGCCAGCAGCTCACTCGGACAGGGAGGGGGAAGCCTCTCCGAGCAGTACTTC. Protein product: CASSSLGQGGGSLSEQYF.

The chain uses TRBV11-2 and TRBJ2-3, with D unresolved. Trimming took 0 bases from V and 4 from J, leaving 14 bases between them. Germline loops: CDR1 SGHAT, CDR2 FQNNGV. The CDR3 contains 16 residues. The CDR3 DNA is TGTGCCAGCAGCTTAGAGCTGGGTGTAGGCGCAGATACGCAGTATTTT. This encodes CASSLELGVGADTQYF.

V gene TRBV15 combines with J gene TRBJ1-2; D gene ambiguous. CDR3 length: 12 amino acids. Germline assignment: CDR1 LNHNV and CDR2 YYDKDF (reference sequence). The germline V and J ends were trimmed by 0 bases and 8 bases, with 7 bases remaining between them. Written as DNA, the CDR3 is TGTGCCACCAGCAGAGATAGTACGGGCTACACCTTC. Protein sequence: CATSRDSTGYTF.

This clonotype was counted many times. The chain couples TRBV19 to TRBJ2-2; 8 positions match TRBD1. The CDR3 has 15 amino acids. Germline assignment: CDR1 LNHDA and CDR2 SQIVND (reference sequence). V shed 6 bases and J 6 bases; nucleotides not matched to a gene: 9. DNA of the CDR3: TGTGCCAGTAGCGGACAGGGTACTATTGCCGGGGAGCTGTTTTTT. Its protein product is CASSGQGTIAGELFF. Looking up the rest from reference TRBV19 and TRBJ2-2 gives the full variable domain: DGGITQSPKYLFRKEGQNVTLSCEQNLNHDAMYWYRQDPGQGLRLIYYSQIVNDFQKGDIAEGYSVSREKKESFPLTVTSAQKNPTAFYLCASSGQGTIAGELFFGEGSRLTVL.